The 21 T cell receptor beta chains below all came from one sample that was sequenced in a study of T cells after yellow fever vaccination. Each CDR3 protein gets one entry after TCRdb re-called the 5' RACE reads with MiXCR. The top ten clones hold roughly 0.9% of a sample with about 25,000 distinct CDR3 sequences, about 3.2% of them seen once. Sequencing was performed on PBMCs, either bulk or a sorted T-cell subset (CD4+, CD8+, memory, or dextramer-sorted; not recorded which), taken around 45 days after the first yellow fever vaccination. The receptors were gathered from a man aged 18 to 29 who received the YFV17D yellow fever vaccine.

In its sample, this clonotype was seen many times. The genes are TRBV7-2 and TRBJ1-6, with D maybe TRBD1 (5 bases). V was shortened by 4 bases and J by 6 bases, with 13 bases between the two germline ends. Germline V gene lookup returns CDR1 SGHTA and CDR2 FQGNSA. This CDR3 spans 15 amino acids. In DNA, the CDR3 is TGTGCCAGCAGCTACAACCGACAGACTAATTCACCCCTCCACTTT. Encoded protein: CASSYNRQTNSPLHF.

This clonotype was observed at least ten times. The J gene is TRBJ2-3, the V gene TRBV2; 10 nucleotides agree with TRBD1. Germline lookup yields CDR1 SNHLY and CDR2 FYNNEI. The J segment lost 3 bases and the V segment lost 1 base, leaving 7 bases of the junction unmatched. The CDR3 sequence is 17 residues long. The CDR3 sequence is CASSEDRGQGWTDTQYF. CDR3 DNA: TGTGCCAGCAGTGAAGACCGGGGACAGGGGTGGACAGATACGCAGTATTTT.

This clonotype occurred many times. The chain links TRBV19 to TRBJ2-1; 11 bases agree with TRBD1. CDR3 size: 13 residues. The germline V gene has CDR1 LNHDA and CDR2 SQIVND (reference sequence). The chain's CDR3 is CACRDRGTNEQFF. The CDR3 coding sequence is TGTGCATGCCGGGACAGGGGGACCAATGAGCAGTTCTTC.

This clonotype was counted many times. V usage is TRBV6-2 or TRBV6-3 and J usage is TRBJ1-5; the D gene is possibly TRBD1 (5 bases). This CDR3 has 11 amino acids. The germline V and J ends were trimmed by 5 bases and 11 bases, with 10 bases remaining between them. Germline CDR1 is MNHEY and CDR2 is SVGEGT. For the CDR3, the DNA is TGTGCCAGCAGTCAGGGTTCCGCCCAGCATTTT. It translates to CASSQGSAQHF.

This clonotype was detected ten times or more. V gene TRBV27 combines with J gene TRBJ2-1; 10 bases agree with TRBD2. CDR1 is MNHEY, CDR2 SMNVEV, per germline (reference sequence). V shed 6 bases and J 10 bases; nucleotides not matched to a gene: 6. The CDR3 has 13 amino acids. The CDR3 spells CASRPSGGREQFF. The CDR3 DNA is TGTGCCAGCAGACCTAGCGGGGGCCGAGAGCAGTTCTTC.

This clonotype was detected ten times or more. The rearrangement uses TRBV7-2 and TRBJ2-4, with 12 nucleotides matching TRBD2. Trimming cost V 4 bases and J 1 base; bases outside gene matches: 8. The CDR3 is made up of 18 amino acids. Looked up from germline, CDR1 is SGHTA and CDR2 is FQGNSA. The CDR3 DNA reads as TGTGCCAGCAGCTACGGACTAGCGGGAACACAGGCCAAAAACATTCAGTACTTC. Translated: CASSYGLAGTQAKNIQYF.

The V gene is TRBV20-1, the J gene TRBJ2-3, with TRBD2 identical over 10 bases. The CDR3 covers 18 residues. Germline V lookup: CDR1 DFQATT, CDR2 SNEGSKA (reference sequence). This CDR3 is CCFRVAQRGGQSADTQYF. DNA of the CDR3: TGCTGTTTTAGGGTTGCCCAGCGGGGGGGCCAGTCTGCAGATACGCAGTATTTT.

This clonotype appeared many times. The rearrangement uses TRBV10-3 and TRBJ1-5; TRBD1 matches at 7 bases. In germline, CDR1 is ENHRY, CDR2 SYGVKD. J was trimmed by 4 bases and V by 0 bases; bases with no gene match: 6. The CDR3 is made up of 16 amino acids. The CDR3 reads CAISESGDRVNQPQHF. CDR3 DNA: TGTGCCATCAGTGAGTCCGGAGACAGGGTAAATCAGCCCCAGCATTTT.

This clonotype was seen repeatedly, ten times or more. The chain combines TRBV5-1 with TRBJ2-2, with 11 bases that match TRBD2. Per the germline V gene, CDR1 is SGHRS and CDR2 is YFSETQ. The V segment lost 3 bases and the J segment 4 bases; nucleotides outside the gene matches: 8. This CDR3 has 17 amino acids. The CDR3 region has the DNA TGCGCCAGCAGCTCGCCGGGACTAGCGGATTCCACCGGGGAGCTGTTTTTT. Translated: CASSSPGLADSTGELFF.

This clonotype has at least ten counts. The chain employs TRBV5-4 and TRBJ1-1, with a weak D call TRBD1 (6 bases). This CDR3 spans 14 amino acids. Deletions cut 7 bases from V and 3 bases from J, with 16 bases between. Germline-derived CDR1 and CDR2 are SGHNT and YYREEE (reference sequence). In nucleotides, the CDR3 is TGTGCCAGCCCGGGGGGGGGCCGAGACACTGAAGCTTTCTTT. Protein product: CASPGGGRDTEAFF.

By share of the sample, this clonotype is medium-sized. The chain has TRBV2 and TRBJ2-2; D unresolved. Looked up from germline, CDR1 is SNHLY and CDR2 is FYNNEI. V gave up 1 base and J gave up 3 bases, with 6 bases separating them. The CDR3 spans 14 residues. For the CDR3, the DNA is TGTGCCAGCAGTGAAGTTCGGGACACCGGGGAGCTGTTTTTT. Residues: CASSEVRDTGELFF.

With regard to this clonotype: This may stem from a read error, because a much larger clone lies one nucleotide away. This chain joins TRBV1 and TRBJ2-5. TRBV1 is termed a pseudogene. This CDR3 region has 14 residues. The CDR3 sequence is CTSSQDTDAETQYF. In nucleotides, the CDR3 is TGCACCAGCAGCCAAGATACGGATGCAGAGACCCAGTACTTC.

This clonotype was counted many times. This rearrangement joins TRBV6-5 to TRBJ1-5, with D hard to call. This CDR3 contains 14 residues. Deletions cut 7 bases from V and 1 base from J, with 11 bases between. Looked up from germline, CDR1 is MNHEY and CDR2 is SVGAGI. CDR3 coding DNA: TGTGCCAGCACTCCGAGCGACAGCAATCAGCCCCAGCATTTT. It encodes CASTPSDSNQPQHF.

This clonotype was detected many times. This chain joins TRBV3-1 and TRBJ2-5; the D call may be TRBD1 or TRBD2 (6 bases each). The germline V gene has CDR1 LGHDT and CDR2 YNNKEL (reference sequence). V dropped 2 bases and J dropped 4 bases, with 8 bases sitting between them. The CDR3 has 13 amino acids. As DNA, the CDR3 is TGTGCCAGCAGCCAATCGGGGGCAGAGACCCAGTACTTC. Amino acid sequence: CASSQSGAETQYF.

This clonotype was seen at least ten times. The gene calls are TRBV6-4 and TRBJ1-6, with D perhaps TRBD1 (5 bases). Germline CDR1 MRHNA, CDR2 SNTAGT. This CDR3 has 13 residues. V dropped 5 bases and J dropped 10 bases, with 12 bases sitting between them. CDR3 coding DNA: TGTGCCAGCAGTTCAGGGTATGGATCACCCCTCCACTTT. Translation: CASSSGYGSPLHF.

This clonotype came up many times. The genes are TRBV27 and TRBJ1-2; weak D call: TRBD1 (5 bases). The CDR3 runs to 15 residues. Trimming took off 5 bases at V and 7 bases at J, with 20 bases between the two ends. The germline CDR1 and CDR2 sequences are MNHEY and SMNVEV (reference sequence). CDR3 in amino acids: CASSLRWGTPAGYTF. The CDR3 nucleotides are TGTGCCAGCAGTCTTCGGTGGGGGACCCCGGCTGGCTACACCTTC.

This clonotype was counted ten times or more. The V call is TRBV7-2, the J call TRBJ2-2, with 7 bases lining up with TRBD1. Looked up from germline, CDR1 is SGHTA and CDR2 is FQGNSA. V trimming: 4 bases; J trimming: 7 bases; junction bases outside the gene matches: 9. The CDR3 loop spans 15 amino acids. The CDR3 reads CASSYGDRANGELFF. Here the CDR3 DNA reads TGTGCCAGCAGCTACGGAGACAGGGCGAACGGGGAGCTGTTTTTT.

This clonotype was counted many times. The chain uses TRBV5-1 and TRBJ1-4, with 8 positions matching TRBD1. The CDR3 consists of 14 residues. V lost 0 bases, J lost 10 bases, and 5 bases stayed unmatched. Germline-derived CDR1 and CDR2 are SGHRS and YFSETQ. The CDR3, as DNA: TGCGCCAGCAGCTTGGGAGGGACAGGCGTAAAACTGTTTTTT. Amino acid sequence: CASSLGGTGVKLFF.

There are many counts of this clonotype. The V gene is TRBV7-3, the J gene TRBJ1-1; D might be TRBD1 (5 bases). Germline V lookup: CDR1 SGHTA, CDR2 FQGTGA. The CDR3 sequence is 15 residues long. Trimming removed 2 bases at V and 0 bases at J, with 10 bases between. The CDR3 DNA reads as TGTGCCAGCAGCTTACAGGGCAGCATGAACACTGAAGCTTTCTTT. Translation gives CASSLQGSMNTEAFF.

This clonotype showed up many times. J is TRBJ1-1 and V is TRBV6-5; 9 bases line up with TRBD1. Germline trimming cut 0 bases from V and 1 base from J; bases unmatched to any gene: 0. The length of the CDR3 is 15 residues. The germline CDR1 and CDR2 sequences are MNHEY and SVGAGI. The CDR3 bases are TGTGCCAGCAGTTACTCGGGACAGGGGAACACTGAAGCTTTCTTT. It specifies CASSYSGQGNTEAFF.

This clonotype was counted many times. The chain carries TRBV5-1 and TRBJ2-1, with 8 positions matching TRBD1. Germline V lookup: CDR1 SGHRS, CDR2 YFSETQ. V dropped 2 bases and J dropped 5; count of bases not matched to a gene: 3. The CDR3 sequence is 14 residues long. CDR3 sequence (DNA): TGCGCCAGCAGCTTTCAGGGGGCGGACAATGAGCAGTTCTTC. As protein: CASSFQGADNEQFF.